The clone carrying this T cell receptor beta chain appeared a single time. This sample was included in a study of blood T cell repertoires in COVID-19. Deletions cut 0 bases from V and 6 bases from J, with 14 bases between. The CDR3 is 15 residues long. The germline V gene has CDR1 SGHAT and CDR2 FQDESV (reference sequence). Using immunoSEQ multiplex PCR, the repertoire was profiled, and TCRdb retains in-frame clones only, with some absent. The sample has under 200,000 clones; around 80% are singletons. The chain carries TRBV11-1 and TRBJ1-1, with D uncertain. The sample was peripheral blood. This TCR was sampled from a man between 60 and 75 years old with acute or convalescent COVID-19. As DNA, the CDR3 is TGTGCCAGCAGCTTAGCATCAGGTGGTCCGGCTGAAGCTTTCTTT. It specifies CASSLASGGPAEAFF.